The following is a T cell receptor beta chain sequence with its context. This clone's antigen is unknown. No clone much larger than this one lies a single base away; base qualities are absent. The treatment or condition label, as the study defines it: about 20 received Ad26.COV2.S at low or high dose, single or two shots; five or six received placebo; per-sample allocation not given. For vaccine and placebo recipients, repertoires were sequenced using samples collected on day 63 after the first injection. In Cohort 1b, about two dozen adults aged 18-55 years were enrolled at a single site in Boston, USA, between 29 July and 7 August 2020. Ad26.COV2.S was a replication-incompetent adenovirus type 26 vector expressing a prefusion-stabilized SARS-CoV-2 spike protein from the original Wuhan strain. These data come from a study of Ad26.COV2.S vaccination and SARS-CoV-2 variants (dated by TCRdb to about 2021). For the wider study: Vaccine-arm donors came from COV1001, a multicentre, randomized, double-blind, placebo-controlled phase I-IIa trial of Ad26.COV2.S in healthy adults. Ad26.COV2.S was administered intramuscularly at 5 x 10^10 or 1 x 10^11 viral particles, either as a single shot or as two shots given 56 days apart. The TCR-sequenced set comprised around 30 samples: 19 Ad26.COV2.S vaccine recipients, 5 placebo recipients and 8 SARS-CoV-2 convalescent individuals. Throughout the experiments and outcome assessment, investigators stayed blinded to trial group allocation. TCRbeta repertoire sequencing was used to assess the specificity and breadth of SARS-CoV-2-reactive T cell receptors after Ad26.COV2.S vaccination. Participants in the trial were split at random into five groups of five each, receiving low-dose or high-dose Ad26.COV2.S once or twice, or else placebo on both occasions. Findings and caveats that apply to the study as a whole: The study was not powered for comparison of responses between vaccine doses or regimens. After vaccination, substantial breadth of spike-specific CD8+ and CD4+ T cell responses was reported. Non-spike TCR breadth was comparable between vaccine and placebo recipients, consistent with the vaccine containing only spike. According to the authors, total T cell responses may have been underestimated by the TCR breadth and depth analyses. Spike-specific TCR breadth was higher in Ad26.COV2.S recipients than in placebo recipients (P = 0.0014).

V is pared back by 5 bases and J by 5 bases, with 15 bases lying between the germline termini. For CDR1 and CDR2, the germline V gene lists SGHVS and FQNEAQ. Counted from cysteine to phenylalanine, this CDR3 has 14 amino acids. Only the CDR3 DNA is retained, 42 bases long and in frame from the first base. The immunoSEQ Assay was the method used to sequence TCRbeta CDR3 regions. After extraction, genomic DNA underwent amplification by bias-controlled multiplex PCR, followed by high-throughput sequencing. The authors processed their data as follows. To quantify the absolute abundance of each unique TCRbeta CDR3 region, sequences were collapsed and filtered. T cell fraction was estimated by normalizing TCRbeta template counts to usable DNA, with usable DNA measured through amplification of reference genes found in all nucleated cells. Repertoire TCRs were annotated as SARS-CoV-2-specific when V gene, CDR3 amino acid sequence and J gene were exactly matched to a known reactive TCR set. The reference SARS-CoV-2 TCR set was derived from MIRA and filtered for enrichment in COVID-19-positive ImmuneCODE repertoires, a step that removed public or cross-reactive TCRs. Using the MIRA antigens, annotated TCRs were further analysed by specific ORF or by position within an ORF. Breadth was defined as the number of annotated unique rearrangements divided by the total number of unique productive rearrangements, and depth was defined as the summed frequency of the annotated unique rearrangements. Group comparisons of TCR breadth used two-sided Wilcoxon rank-sum tests. The immuneACCESS repertoire file appears here via TCRdb, limited to in-frame rearrangements. These files lack a portion of the clones; in checked studies, under half of the deficit traces to unresolved V genes, and the cause of the others is not known. The DNA was the basis for D and trimming; V, J and clone size are from that table. The sample data list 380,000 or so clones, and 80% to 90% of these were observed just once. Jointly, the top ten make up over 8.5% of the sample.

The TCR originated in a person between 18 and 65 years old who received the Ad26.COV2.S COVID-19 vaccine or a placebo. The chain couples TRBV7-8 to TRBJ2-5; matching of 6 bases hints at TRBD2 as the D gene. This specimen was peripheral blood, taken in a trial of Ad26.COV2.S vaccine versus placebo. This receptor carries the CDR3 CASSPRGFAETQYF. The DNA sequence reads TGTGCCAGCAGCCCTCGGGGGTTCGCGGAGACCCAGTACTTC.